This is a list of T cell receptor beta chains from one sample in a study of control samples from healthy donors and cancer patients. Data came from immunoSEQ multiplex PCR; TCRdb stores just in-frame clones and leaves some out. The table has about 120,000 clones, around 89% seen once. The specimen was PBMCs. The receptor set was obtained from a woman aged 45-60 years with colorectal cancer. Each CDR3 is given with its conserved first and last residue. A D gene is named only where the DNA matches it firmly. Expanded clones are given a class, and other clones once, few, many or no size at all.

CDR3 DNA: TGTGCCCCAACCGGGGTTCTCTCTGGAAACACCATATATTTT
CDR3 protein: CAPTGVLSGNTIYF
V gene: TRBV10-3
J gene: TRBJ1-3
clone size: NA
D gene: NA

CDR3 DNA: TGCGCCAGCGGAGCGGACAGGGGGCACACAGATACGCAGTATTTT
CDR3 protein: CASGADRGHTDTQYF
V gene: TRBV5-1
J gene: TRBJ2-3
clone size: NA
D gene: TRBD1

CDR3 DNA: TGTGCTAGTGGGATTGGTACGGGTATAACTAATGAAAAACTGTTTTTT
CDR3 protein: CASGIGTGITNEKLFF
V gene: TRBV12-5
J gene: TRBJ1-4
clone size: NA
D gene: NA

CDR3 DNA: TGCGCCAGCAGCTTGAGGGCTAGCTCCATGTCCGCGAACACCGGGGAGCTGTTTTTT
CDR3 protein: CASSLRASSMSANTGELFF
V gene: TRBV5-1
J gene: TRBJ2-2
clone size: NA
D gene: NA

CDR3 DNA: TGCGCCAGCAGCCCGCAACAGGCGGGCGAGCAGTACTTC
CDR3 protein: CASSPQQAGEQYF
V gene: TRBV5-1
J gene: TRBJ2-7
clone size: NA
D gene: NA

CDR3 DNA: TGTGCCAGCAGTGAGGGGACTAGAGGGTTCACAGATACGCAGTATTTT
CDR3 protein: CASSEGTRGFTDTQYF
V gene: TRBV2
J gene: TRBJ2-3
clone size: NA
D gene: TRBD2

CDR3 DNA: TGTGCCAGCAGCTTCCGGGCCGCCCAGGATACGCAGTATTTT
CDR3 protein: CASSFRAAQDTQYF
V gene: TRBV7-9
J gene: TRBJ2-3
clone size: NA
D gene: NA

CDR3 DNA: TGTGCCAGTAGTATTCCAGGGGGAGACGAGCAGTACTTC
CDR3 protein: CASSIPGGDEQYF
V gene: TRBV19
J gene: TRBJ2-7
clone size: NA
D gene: TRBD1

CDR3 DNA: TGTGCCAGCAGCTTAAGGACAGGGACTTACGAGCAGTACTTC
CDR3 protein: CASSLRTGTYEQYF
V gene: TRBV5-4
J gene: TRBJ2-7
clone size: NA
D gene: TRBD1

CDR3 DNA: TGCGCCAGCAGTGAGGCAAACAGGGGGCGGGACATTCAGTACTTC
CDR3 protein: CASSEANRGRDIQYF
V gene: TRBV10-2
J gene: TRBJ2-4
clone size: NA
D gene: TRBD1

CDR3 DNA: TGTGCCAGCAGCCAAGATTTGGGCAGGGCCAACTATGGCTACACCTTC
CDR3 protein: CASSQDLGRANYGYTF
V gene: TRBV3-1/TRBV3-2
J gene: TRBJ1-2
clone size: many
D gene: NA

CDR3 DNA: TGTGCCAGCAGCTTAGATTTAGCGGGATGGGAGACCCAGTACTTC
CDR3 protein: CASSLDLAGWETQYF
V gene: TRBV7-2
J gene: TRBJ2-5
clone size: NA
D gene: TRBD2

CDR3 DNA: TGTGCCAGCAGTCGGACAGACAACTACAATGAGCAGTTCTTC
CDR3 protein: CASSRTDNYNEQFF
V gene: TRBV25-1
J gene: TRBJ2-1
clone size: NA
D gene: NA

CDR3 DNA: TGTGCAAGTCGCTTAGAAGGACTAGCGGGGTCACCCTACGAGCAGTACTTC
CDR3 protein: CASRLEGLAGSPYEQYF
V gene: TRBV12-2
J gene: TRBJ2-7
clone size: few
D gene: NA

CDR3 DNA: TGTGCCACCAGTGACTTCAATGAGCAGTTCTTC
CDR3 protein: CATSDFNEQFF
V gene: TRBV24-1
J gene: TRBJ2-1
clone size: NA
D gene: NA

CDR3 DNA: TGTGCCAGCAGAACAGGGGGCAGAAACACTGAAGCTTTCTTT
CDR3 protein: CASRTGGRNTEAFF
V gene: TRBV2
J gene: TRBJ1-1
clone size: NA
D gene: TRBD1

CDR3 DNA: TGTGCCAGCAGCCAGGATTTTCGGGAGACCCAGTACTTC
CDR3 protein: CASSQDFRETQYF
V gene: TRBV11-2
J gene: TRBJ2-5
clone size: NA
D gene: NA

CDR3 DNA: TGCGCCAGCAGCCTTGACAGGGGAAAATCCTACGAGCAGTACTTC
CDR3 protein: CASSLDRGKSYEQYF
V gene: TRBV23-1
J gene: TRBJ2-7
clone size: NA
D gene: TRBD1

CDR3 DNA: TGTGCCAGCACCTCCGGACGGAACTATGGCTACACCTTC
CDR3 protein: CASTSGRNYGYTF
V gene: TRBV28
J gene: TRBJ1-2
clone size: NA
D gene: NA

CDR3 DNA: TGTGCCTCCGGGTGGGGGAGGAACGAGCAGTACTTC
CDR3 protein: CASGWGRNEQYF
V gene: TRBV27
J gene: TRBJ2-7
clone size: NA
D gene: NA

CDR3 DNA: TGTGCCAGCAGCCAAGACGGACAATTCCAAGAGACCCAGTACTTC
CDR3 protein: CASSQDGQFQETQYF
V gene: TRBV4-2
J gene: TRBJ2-5
clone size: NA
D gene: NA

CDR3 DNA: TGTGCCAGTAATTATAGGGTGGGCTATGGCACCGGGGAGCTGTTTTTT
CDR3 protein: CASNYRVGYGTGELFF
V gene: TRBV19
J gene: TRBJ2-2
clone size: once
D gene: NA

CDR3 DNA: TGTGCCAGTAGCGCAGGAAGGGAGGACTACGAGCAGTACTTC
CDR3 protein: CASSAGREDYEQYF
V gene: TRBV19
J gene: TRBJ2-7
clone size: NA
D gene: NA

CDR3 DNA: TGTGCCAGCAGCAGTACAGGGGGCGTCAATCAGCCCCAGCATTTT
CDR3 protein: CASSSTGGVNQPQHF
V gene: TRBV7-9
J gene: TRBJ1-5
clone size: NA
D gene: TRBD1

CDR3 DNA: TGTGCCACCAGCAGTGGGACTAGCGGGGGGGAGCAGTTCTTC
CDR3 protein: CATSSGTSGGEQFF
V gene: TRBV15
J gene: TRBJ2-1
clone size: NA
D gene: TRBD2

CDR3 DNA: TGTGCCAGTAACCCAAGGGGCTACAATGAGCAGTTCTTC
CDR3 protein: CASNPRGYNEQFF
V gene: TRBV19
J gene: TRBJ2-1
clone size: NA
D gene: NA

CDR3 DNA: TGTGCCAGCAGCCGGGTACAGCAAGAGACCCAGTACTTC
CDR3 protein: CASSRVQQETQYF
V gene: TRBV11-2
J gene: TRBJ2-5
clone size: NA
D gene: NA

CDR3 DNA: TGCGCCAGCAGCTTGGGGGGACTGGGGAACACTGAAGCTTTCTTT
CDR3 protein: CASSLGGLGNTEAFF
V gene: TRBV5-1
J gene: TRBJ1-1
clone size: once
D gene: NA

CDR3 DNA: TGTGCCAGTAGTATATTGGGACTGGGGGGTAACAATGAGCAGTTCTTC
CDR3 protein: CASSILGLGGNNEQFF
V gene: TRBV19
J gene: TRBJ2-1
clone size: NA
D gene: NA

CDR3 DNA: TGTGCCAGTAGTATAGCAACAGGGTCCGGGGAGCTGTTTTTT
CDR3 protein: CASSIATGSGELFF
V gene: TRBV19
J gene: TRBJ2-2
clone size: once
D gene: NA

CDR3 DNA: TGTGCCAGCAGCTCAACCGGGGACGTGACGGGGAATGAGCAGTTCTTC
CDR3 protein: CASSSTGDVTGNEQFF
V gene: TRBV7-9
J gene: TRBJ2-1
clone size: NA
D gene: NA

CDR3 DNA: TGTGCCAGCAGCCAAGGGTCAATAGGGGGCTTATACTATGGCTACACCTTC
CDR3 protein: CASSQGSIGGLYYGYTF
V gene: TRBV14
J gene: TRBJ1-2
clone size: once
D gene: TRBD1

CDR3 DNA: TGTGCCACCAGTGCGGCAGTGAGCAATCAGCCCCAGCATTTT
CDR3 protein: CATSAAVSNQPQHF
V gene: TRBV24-1
J gene: TRBJ1-5
clone size: NA
D gene: NA

CDR3 DNA: TGTGCCAGCTCACCGGCCCCGAGGGGCACTGAAGCTTTCTTT
CDR3 protein: CASSPAPRGTEAFF
V gene: TRBV18
J gene: TRBJ1-1
clone size: NA
D gene: NA

CDR3 DNA: TGTGCCAGCAGCGTCTCCGGGACTCCGGGCGCTGAAGCTTTCTTT
CDR3 protein: CASSVSGTPGAEAFF
V gene: TRBV9
J gene: TRBJ1-1
clone size: NA
D gene: NA

CDR3 DNA: TGTGCCATCAGTGCTCAGGAGACTAGCGGTTACTACGAGCAGTACTTC
CDR3 protein: CAISAQETSGYYEQYF
V gene: TRBV10-3
J gene: TRBJ2-7
clone size: NA
D gene: TRBD2

CDR3 DNA: TGTGCCTGGGACAGGGATTACGAGCAGTACTTC
CDR3 protein: CAWDRDYEQYF
V gene: TRBV30
J gene: TRBJ2-7
clone size: NA
D gene: TRBD1

CDR3 DNA: TGTGCCAGCAGCAACCGACAGGCAGAAGCTTTCTTT
CDR3 protein: CASSNRQAEAFF
V gene: TRBV6-5
J gene: TRBJ1-1
clone size: NA
D gene: NA

CDR3 DNA: TGTGCCAGTAGTTCCAGACAGGGGAATCAGCCCCAGCATTTT
CDR3 protein: CASSSRQGNQPQHF
V gene: TRBV19
J gene: TRBJ1-5
clone size: NA
D gene: TRBD1

CDR3 DNA: TGTGCCAGCACGAGGGCGAGGAACACCGGGGAGCTGTTTTTT
CDR3 protein: CASTRARNTGELFF
V gene: TRBV6-5
J gene: TRBJ2-2
clone size: NA
D gene: NA

CDR3 DNA: TGTGCCAGCAGCCCCCAGGCCGGAGTAGGGTTTGGCTACACCTTC
CDR3 protein: CASSPQAGVGFGYTF
V gene: TRBV3-1/TRBV3-2
J gene: TRBJ1-2
clone size: few
D gene: NA

CDR3 DNA: TGCGCCAGCAGCTTGGACAGGGGTCCGGACACTGAAGCTTTCTTT
CDR3 protein: CASSLDRGPDTEAFF
V gene: TRBV5-1
J gene: TRBJ1-1
clone size: NA
D gene: TRBD1

CDR3 DNA: TGTGCCAGCAGCACTACGGCCGGTGGGAACGAGCAGTACTTC
CDR3 protein: CASSTTAGGNEQYF
V gene: TRBV7-2
J gene: TRBJ2-7
clone size: NA
D gene: NA

CDR3 DNA: TGCGCCAGCAGCGACGGGTCCAGGGGGCGCCCCTATGGCTACACCTTC
CDR3 protein: CASSDGSRGRPYGYTF
V gene: TRBV5-1
J gene: TRBJ1-2
clone size: NA
D gene: TRBD1

CDR3 DNA: TGCGCCAGCAGCCAAGATTTGAGCGGGACCTACGAGCAGTACTTC
CDR3 protein: CASSQDLSGTYEQYF
V gene: TRBV4-1
J gene: TRBJ2-7
clone size: NA
D gene: TRBD2

CDR3 DNA: TGTGCCAGCAGCTCGCACGGACTAGCGGGAGGGCCGGAGGCAGAGACCCAGTACTTC
CDR3 protein: CASSSHGLAGGPEAETQYF
V gene: TRBV7-4
J gene: TRBJ2-5
clone size: once
D gene: TRBD2

CDR3 DNA: TGCGCCAGCAGTGTTGGCGGGAGGGAAGGTGAGCAGTTCTTC
CDR3 protein: CASSVGGREGEQFF
V gene: TRBV10-1
J gene: TRBJ2-1
clone size: NA
D gene: TRBD2

CDR3 DNA: TGTGCCAGCTCTCTAGGACAAGTTAACAACTATGGCTACACCTTC
CDR3 protein: CASSLGQVNNYGYTF
V gene: TRBV18
J gene: TRBJ1-2
clone size: once
D gene: NA

CDR3 DNA: TGCGCCAGCAGGGGCTCTGGAAACACCATATATTTT
CDR3 protein: CASRGSGNTIYF
V gene: TRBV5-1
J gene: TRBJ1-3
clone size: NA
D gene: NA

CDR3 DNA: TGTGCCAGCAGCTTAATGGGAGCCCCTTACAATGAGCAGTTCTTC
CDR3 protein: CASSLMGAPYNEQFF
V gene: TRBV7-7
J gene: TRBJ2-1
clone size: NA
D gene: NA

CDR3 DNA: TGTGCCAGCTCACTGGGACAGGGAGAGACCCAGTACTTC
CDR3 protein: CASSLGQGETQYF
V gene: TRBV18
J gene: TRBJ2-5
clone size: NA
D gene: TRBD1

CDR3 DNA: TGTGCCAGCTCACCAAGGGGAACTGGGGCCAACGTCCTGACTTTC
CDR3 protein: CASSPRGTGANVLTF
V gene: TRBV18
J gene: TRBJ2-6
clone size: NA
D gene: NA

CDR3 DNA: TGTGCCAGCCTCCGGTCCTGGGGCACTGAAGCTTTCTTT
CDR3 protein: CASLRSWGTEAFF
V gene: TRBV6-5
J gene: TRBJ1-1
clone size: NA
D gene: NA

CDR3 DNA: TGTGCCAGCTCACCTCTCGGGACAGGGGATCAGCCCCAGCATTTT
CDR3 protein: CASSPLGTGDQPQHF
V gene: TRBV18
J gene: TRBJ1-5
clone size: NA
D gene: TRBD1

CDR3 DNA: TGTGCCAGCAGTGACACCGGGACGGGGAACACTGAAGCTTTCTTT
CDR3 protein: CASSDTGTGNTEAFF
V gene: TRBV6-4
J gene: TRBJ1-1
clone size: once
D gene: NA

CDR3 DNA: TGTGCCAGCACCCTCGACAGGGGGGTCAATCAGCCCCAGCATTTT
CDR3 protein: CASTLDRGVNQPQHF
V gene: TRBV6-5
J gene: TRBJ1-5
clone size: NA
D gene: TRBD1

CDR3 DNA: TGTGCCAGTAGTAACGTTGGGGGGGAATCCTACAATGAGCAGTTCTTC
CDR3 protein: CASSNVGGESYNEQFF
V gene: TRBV19
J gene: TRBJ2-1
clone size: NA
D gene: TRBD2

CDR3 DNA: TGCGCCAGCAGCTTGGATAGCGGCTCTATGTGGGAGCAGTACTTC
CDR3 protein: CASSLDSGSMWEQYF
V gene: TRBV5-1
J gene: TRBJ2-7
clone size: NA
D gene: NA

CDR3 DNA: TGTGCCATCAGTGAGTCGACAGCTGAAGCTTTCTTT
CDR3 protein: CAISESTAEAFF
V gene: TRBV10-3
J gene: TRBJ1-1
clone size: NA
D gene: NA